This TCR beta chain derives from a study of CD8+ T cells in alopecia areata. Study-wide points: Scalp clonality, together with expanded CD8+ clones among the top 100, fell significantly with tofacitinib.

The V end lost 5 bases, the J end lost 5 bases, and 4 bases lay between the germline ends. CDR1 is SEHNR and CDR2 is FQNEAQ in the germline V gene (reference sequence). This CDR3 spans 11 amino acids. Treatment reported: oral pan-JAK inhibitor, 5-10 mg twice daily. cDNA serving as the sequencing template came from extracted, reverse transcribed RNA. Here immunoSEQ multiplex PCR was the method, and the copy in TCRdb shows in-frame clones only, minus some. The sample lists 190,000 or so clones, roughly three fifths occurring once. To note about this clone: The antigen is unknown.

The sequencing used CD8+ T cells sorted from blood, collected at week 24, from a patient treated with tofacitinib. The chain recombines TRBV7-9 with TRBJ2-1; the D is unclear. This receptor was taken from a human donor with alopecia areata. In DNA form, the CDR3 reads TGTGCCAGCAGCCAACACAATGAGCAGTTCTTC. Protein product: CASSQHNEQFF.